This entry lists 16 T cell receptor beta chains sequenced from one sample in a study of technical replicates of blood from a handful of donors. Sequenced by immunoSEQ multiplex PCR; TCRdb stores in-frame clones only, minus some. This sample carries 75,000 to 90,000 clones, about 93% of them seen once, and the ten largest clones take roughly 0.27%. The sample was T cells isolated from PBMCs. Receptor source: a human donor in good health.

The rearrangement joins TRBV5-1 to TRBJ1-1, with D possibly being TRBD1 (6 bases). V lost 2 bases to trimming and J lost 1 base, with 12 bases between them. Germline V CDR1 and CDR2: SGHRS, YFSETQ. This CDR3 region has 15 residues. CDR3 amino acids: CASSFTGTWNTEAFF. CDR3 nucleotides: TGCGCCAGCAGCTTCACAGGGACCTGGAACACTGAAGCTTTCTTT. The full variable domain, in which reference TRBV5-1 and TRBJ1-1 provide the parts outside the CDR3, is KAGVTQTPRYLIKTRGQQVTLSCSPISGHRSVSWYQQTPGQGLQFLFEYFSETQRNKGNFPGRFSGRQFSNSRSEMNVSTLELGDSALYLCASSFTGTWNTEAFFGQGTRLTVV.

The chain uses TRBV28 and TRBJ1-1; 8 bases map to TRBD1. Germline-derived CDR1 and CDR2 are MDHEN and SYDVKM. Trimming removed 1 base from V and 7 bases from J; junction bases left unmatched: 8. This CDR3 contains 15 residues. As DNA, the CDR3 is TGTGCCAGCAGTTTATCCGGGACAGGTGTCCTTGAAGCTTTCTTT. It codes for CASSLSGTGVLEAFF.

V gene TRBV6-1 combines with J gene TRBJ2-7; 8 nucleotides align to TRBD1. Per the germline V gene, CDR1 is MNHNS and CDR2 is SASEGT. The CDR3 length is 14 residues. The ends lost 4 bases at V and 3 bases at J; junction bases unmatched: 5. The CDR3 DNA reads TGTGCCAGCAGTGCGGCCAGGGGGCTCTACGAGCAGTACTTC. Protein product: CASSAARGLYEQYF.

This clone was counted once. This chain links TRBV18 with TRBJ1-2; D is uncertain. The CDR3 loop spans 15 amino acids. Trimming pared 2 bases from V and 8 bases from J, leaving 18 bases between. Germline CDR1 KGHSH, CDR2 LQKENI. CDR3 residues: CASSPIDQAYGGYTF. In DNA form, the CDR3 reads TGTGCCAGCTCACCAATCGATCAGGCGTATGGGGGCTACACCTTC.

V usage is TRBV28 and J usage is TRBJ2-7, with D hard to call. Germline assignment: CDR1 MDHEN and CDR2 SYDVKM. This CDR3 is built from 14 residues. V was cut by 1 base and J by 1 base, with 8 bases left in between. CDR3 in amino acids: CASSLSARSYEQYF. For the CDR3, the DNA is TGTGCCAGCAGTTTATCCGCGCGTTCCTACGAGCAGTACTTC.

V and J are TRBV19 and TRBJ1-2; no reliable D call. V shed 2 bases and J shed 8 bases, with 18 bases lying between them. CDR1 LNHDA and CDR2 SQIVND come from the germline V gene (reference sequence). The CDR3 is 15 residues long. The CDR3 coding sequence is TGTGCCAGTAGTATAAGTTCGAGTGTTTTGCTGGGCTACACCTTC. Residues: CASSISSSVLLGYTF.

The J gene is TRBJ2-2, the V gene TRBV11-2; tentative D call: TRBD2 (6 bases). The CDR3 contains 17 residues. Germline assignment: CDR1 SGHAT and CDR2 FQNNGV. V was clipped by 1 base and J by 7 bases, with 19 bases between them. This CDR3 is CASSLGTFGGMVGELFF. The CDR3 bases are TGTGCCAGCAGCTTAGGCACCTTCGGGGGAATGGTCGGGGAGCTGTTTTTT.

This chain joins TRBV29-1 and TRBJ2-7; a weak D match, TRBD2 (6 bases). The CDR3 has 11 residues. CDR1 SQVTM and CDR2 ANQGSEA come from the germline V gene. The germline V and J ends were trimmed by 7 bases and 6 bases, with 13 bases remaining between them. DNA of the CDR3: TGCAGCGCCGGGACTTTTGGCGAGCAGTACTTC. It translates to CSAGTFGEQYF.

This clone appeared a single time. The CDR3 nucleotides read TGCAGCGTTGTGGTGACAGGAGCCTACGAGCAGTACTTC. Protein product: CSVVVTGAYEQYF. The chain links TRBV29-1 to TRBJ2-7, with a weak D call TRBD1 (6 bases). The CDR3 loop spans 13 amino acids. V lost 4 bases to trimming and J lost 2 bases, with 12 bases between them. CDR1 is SQVTM and CDR2 is ANQGSEA in the germline V gene.

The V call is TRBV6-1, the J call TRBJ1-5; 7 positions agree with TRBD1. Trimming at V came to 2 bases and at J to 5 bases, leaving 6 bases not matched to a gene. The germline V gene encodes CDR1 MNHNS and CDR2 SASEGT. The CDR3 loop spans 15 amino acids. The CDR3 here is CASSESGTVDQPQHF. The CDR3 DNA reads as TGTGCCAGCAGTGAATCAGGGACAGTCGATCAGCCCCAGCATTTT.

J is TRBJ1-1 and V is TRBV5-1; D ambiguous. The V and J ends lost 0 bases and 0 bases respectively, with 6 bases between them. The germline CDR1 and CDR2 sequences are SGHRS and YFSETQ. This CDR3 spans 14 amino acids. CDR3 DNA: TGCGCCAGCAGCTTGGAATTTATGAACACTGAAGCTTTCTTT. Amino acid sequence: CASSLEFMNTEAFF.

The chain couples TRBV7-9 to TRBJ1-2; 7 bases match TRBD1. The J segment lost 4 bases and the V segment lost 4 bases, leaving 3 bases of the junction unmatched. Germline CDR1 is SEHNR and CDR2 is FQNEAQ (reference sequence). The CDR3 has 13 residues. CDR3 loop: CASSSGQVYGYTF. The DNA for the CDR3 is TGTGCCAGCAGCTCTGGACAGGTCTATGGCTACACCTTC.

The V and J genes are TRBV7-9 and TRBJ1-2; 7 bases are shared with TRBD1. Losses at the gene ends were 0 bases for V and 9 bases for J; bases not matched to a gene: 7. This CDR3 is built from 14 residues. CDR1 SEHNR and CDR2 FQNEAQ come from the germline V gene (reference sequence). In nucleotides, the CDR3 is TGTGCCAGCAGCTTAGCTGGGACAGTATCGAGCTACACCTTC. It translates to CASSLAGTVSSYTF.

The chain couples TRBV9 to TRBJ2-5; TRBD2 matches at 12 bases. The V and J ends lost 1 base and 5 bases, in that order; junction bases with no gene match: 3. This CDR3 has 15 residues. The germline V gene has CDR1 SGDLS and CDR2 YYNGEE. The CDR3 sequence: CASSVSTSGGETQYF. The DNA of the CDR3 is TGTGCCAGCAGCGTATCAACTAGCGGGGGGGAGACCCAGTACTTC.

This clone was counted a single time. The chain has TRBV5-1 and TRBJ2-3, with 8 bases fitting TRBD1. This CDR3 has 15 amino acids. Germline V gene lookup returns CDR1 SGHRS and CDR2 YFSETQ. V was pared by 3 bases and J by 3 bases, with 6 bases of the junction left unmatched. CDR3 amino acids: CASSSSGTGTDTQYF. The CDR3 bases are TGCGCCAGCAGCTCCTCCGGGACAGGAACAGATACGCAGTATTTT.

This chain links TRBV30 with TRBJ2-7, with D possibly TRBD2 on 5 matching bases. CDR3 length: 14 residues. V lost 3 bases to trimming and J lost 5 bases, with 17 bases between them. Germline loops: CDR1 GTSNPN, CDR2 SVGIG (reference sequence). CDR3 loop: CAWSKRPLVHEQYF. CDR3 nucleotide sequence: TGTGCCTGGAGCAAGCGGCCCCTAGTACACGAGCAGTACTTC.